This record looks at one T cell receptor (beta chain) sequence and its context. Cohorts were assigned according to the clinical history that participants reported. The sample originates from a study of blood T cell repertoires in COVID-19. Trimming left V 1 base short and J 8 bases short, with 8 bases between. In germline, CDR1 is SGHVS, CDR2 FQNEAQ. The CDR3 is 12 residues long. TCRdb's table, derived via immunoSEQ multiplex PCR, lists solely in-frame clones and lacks some. This table holds 200,000 to 300,000 clones, 86% found once. This sequence joins TRBV7-8 and TRBJ1-2; D may be TRBD1 (6 bases). This clonotype was sampled from a woman aged 18-29 years who had recovered from COVID-19. The source material was PBMCs or T cells enriched from blood (not recorded which). CDR3: CASSLVGGGYTF. CDR3 DNA: TGTGCCAGCAGCTTAGTTGGGGGCGGCTACACCTTC.